This T cell receptor (beta chain) was profiled in a study of technical replicates of blood from a few donors. Profiled with immunoSEQ multiplex PCR; TCRdb holds only in-frame clones, not every one. Of around 84,000 clones listed, over 85% were seen once; the top ten hold around 0.24%. Sequencing input: T cells isolated from PBMCs. This sequence originates from a human donor in good health.

The CDR3 region is CASSLWTAEKLFF. The CDR3 bases are TGTGCCAGCAGTCTATGGACAGCTGAAAAACTGTTTTTT. J is TRBJ1-4 and V is TRBV25-1, with a tentative D call TRBD1 (6 bases). The germline V gene encodes CDR1 MGHDK and CDR2 SYGVNS. This CDR3 is built from 13 residues. Trimming left V 5 bases short and J 7 bases short, with 11 bases between.